This section outlines one T cell receptor (beta chain) sequence together with its context. This clone was seen a few times. No antigen is known for it. Per-base quality was not reported, and no clone a single base away is much larger than it. The entire isolated RNA was reverse transcribed using the High Capacity cDNA Reverse Transcription Kit, and thus expressed TCRB transcripts were sequenced. Deep immunoSEQ sequencing was applied to naive, central memory and regulatory T cell samples, giving an average of roughly 3.5 million total reads per sample. Sorted cells were lysed in RLT buffer, and RNA was extracted using DNase-treated RNeasy Micro or Mini kits according to cell number. To prevent cross-contamination, every cell subset was processed on its own, while patient and healthy donor samples were processed together. The immunoSEQ multiplex PCR was used to amplify TCRB sequences from cDNA, yielding 87-bp fragments that span the CDR3 region. Sequencing of the amplicons was performed on the Illumina HiSeq platform. On the authors' methods: Synthetic template baselines were used to correct PCR bias computationally, reads within Hamming distance 2 were collapsed together, and singletons that could not be merged were discarded. By aligning reads against IMGT, V, D and J genes, CDR3 length, and insertions or deletions at six rearrangement sites were assigned. Within each subset, clonotype counts were normalized to sorted cell number, after which true diversity and Gini coefficients were computed with the tcR R package. The overlap coefficient, calculated on TCRB nucleotide sequences, was used to quantify repertoire sharing. As a proxy for the pre-selection repertoire, out-of-frame TCRB sequences from naive cells were analyzed. The table comes from immuneACCESS by way of TCRdb, which keeps in-frame sequences with V and J called. Part of the clones is missing from these tables; in studies checked, under half for an unresolved V gene and the rest for unknown reasons. The DNA gave D and trimming, while V, J and clone size come from that table. The sample table records about 640,000 clones; 9.5% to 15% of these occur just once. The top ten clones comprise 0.095% to 0.15% of the sample.

Each donor gave one peripheral blood draw, averaging about 120 mL, which was collected into heparinised tubes. Using a panel that included CD45RO, CCR7, CD25, CD127, CD95 and CD27, naive, central memory, regulatory and stem cell-like memory CD4+ T cells were sorted on a BD FACSAria II. All sorted populations exceeded 95% purity. Right away, PBMCs were isolated by Lymphoprep density gradient centrifugation and were stained directly, with no culture step. So that batch effects would be minimized, each experiment stained and sorted samples in pairs, pairing one healthy donor with one patient. The data originate from a study of beta chain features in type 1 diabetes (dated by TCRdb to 2017 to 2018). Context from the whole study: No differences in mean age, gender distribution, total cell number or subset yield were found between patients and healthy donors. The study compared the TCRB repertoires of sorted circulating CD4+ T cell subsets in recently diagnosed type 1 diabetes patients with those in matched healthy donors. Regulatory and stem cell-like memory subsets were isolated from only 8 patients and roughly 8 healthy donors, whereas naive and central memory subsets came from all 28 donors. A total of some 100,000,000 sorted cells were examined across all samples, and a strong correlation was observed between cell number per subset and RNA yield. Broad study findings and their caveats: Shorter templates might be favored by PCR, yet because patient and control samples were amplified and corrected together, any such skew would affect both groups equally. Sequencing cDNA rather than genomic DNA could over-represent highly expressing activated cells, although activation and CD3 levels did not differ between groups. In all four CD4+ subsets, TCRB CDR3 length was moderately but significantly shorter in type 1 diabetes patients. At VDJ recombination sites, type 1 diabetes patients had fewer insertions and more deleted nucleotides, which implies abnormalities in thymic rearrangement. HLA sub-analyses involved small numbers of individuals, so any influence of HLA type on TCRB rearrangement remained unresolved. Naive, central memory and regulatory TCRB repertoires appeared more similar among patients than among healthy donors.

The CDR3, cysteine through phenylalanine, is 16 amino acids long. Only the CDR3 portion is preserved as DNA: 48 bases, with reading frame beginning at the first base. Per the germline V gene (reference sequence), MNHEY is the CDR1 and SMNVEV is the CDR2. Between the V and J ends, shortened by 5 bases and 3 bases respectively, the junction contains 17 bases. This receptor was obtained from a man younger than 45 with type 1 diabetes. The rearrangement combines TRBV27 with TRBJ1-5; perhaps TRBD1 is the D gene, with 6 bases matching. The sequencing input was naive CD4+ T cells from blood. This specimen's cell subset or site label, per the study, means: true naive CD4+ T cells. The bases are TGTGCCAGCAGTCCCATGACAGGACATCTCAATCAGCCCCAGCATTTT. Its translation is CASSPMTGHLNQPQHF.